Listed below are T cell receptor beta chains from one sample, sequenced in a study of early T cells in non-severe SARS-CoV-2 infection. TCRdb reprocessed the 5' RACE reads with MiXCR, giving one entry per CDR3 protein. Here the sample spans more than 65,000 distinct CDR3 sequences, about 4.6% being singletons. Specimen: whole blood, collected at baseline. The receptors come from an adult who was a healthcare worker with PCR-confirmed SARS-CoV-2 infection or an uninfected control (not recorded which). The donor label of this sample is uncertain. Both conserved end residues are part of each CDR3. A D gene is named only where the DNA matches it firmly. A clone size is listed for some rows: how often the clone was seen (once, few, many), or a class if it is expanded.

v_call: TRBV11-2; d_call: TRBD1; clone_size: many; j_call: TRBJ2-5; cdr3_nt: TGTGCCAGCAGCCCCGATCCGGGACAGGCGGGGACCCAGTACTTC; cdr3_aa: CASSPDPGQAGTQYF
v_call: TRBV4-2; d_call: .; clone_size: many; j_call: TRBJ2-7; cdr3_nt: TGTGCCAGCAGCCAAGGTCTAGGCTCCTACGAGCAGTACTTC; cdr3_aa: CASSQGLGSYEQYF
v_call: TRBV20-1; d_call: .; clone_size: many; j_call: TRBJ1-6; cdr3_nt: TGCAGTGCTAGAGAAAATTTCGGGCGAGGGGTTAATTCACCCCTCCACTTT; cdr3_aa: CSARENFGRGVNSPLHF
v_call: TRBV20-1; d_call: TRBD1; clone_size: many; j_call: TRBJ1-2; cdr3_nt: TGCAGTGCCACGGGACAGGGACTTGGCTACACCTTC; cdr3_aa: CSATGQGLGYTF
v_call: TRBV20-1; d_call: TRBD2; clone_size: few; j_call: TRBJ2-3; cdr3_nt: TGCAGTGCTCAAACTAGCGGGGGGCCCCAAGGCACAGATACGCAGTATTTT; cdr3_aa: CSAQTSGGPQGTDTQYF
v_call: TRBV13; d_call: TRBD1; clone_size: .; j_call: TRBJ2-3; cdr3_nt: TGTGCCAGCAGCTTACAGGGGGCAACAGATACGCAGTATTTT; cdr3_aa: CASSLQGATDTQYF
v_call: TRBV6-5; d_call: .; clone_size: many; j_call: TRBJ2-7; cdr3_nt: TGTGCCAGCATCTCAGGCTACGAGCAGTACTTC; cdr3_aa: CASISGYEQYF
v_call: TRBV29-1; d_call: .; clone_size: many; j_call: TRBJ2-2; cdr3_nt: TGCAGCGTTGAAGACACGTCGCGAGGGGCCGGGGAGCTGTTTTTT; cdr3_aa: CSVEDTSRGAGELFF
v_call: TRBV30; d_call: .; clone_size: many; j_call: TRBJ1-2; cdr3_nt: TGTGCCTGGAGTGTGACAGGACCTTTTGGCTACACCTTC; cdr3_aa: CAWSVTGPFGYTF
v_call: TRBV11-2; d_call: .; clone_size: many; j_call: TRBJ2-5; cdr3_nt: TGTGCCAGCAGCTTAGACCCCAGCCAAGAGACCCAGTACTTC; cdr3_aa: CASSLDPSQETQYF
v_call: TRBV6-2/TRBV6-3; d_call: TRBD2; clone_size: few; j_call: TRBJ2-7; cdr3_nt: TGTGCCGCACGGTGGGCTAGCGGCCTCTCCTACGAGCAGTACTTC; cdr3_aa: CAARWASGLSYEQYF
v_call: TRBV5-5; d_call: .; clone_size: many; j_call: TRBJ2-6; cdr3_nt: TGTGCCAGCAGCTTGTATAGGGGCGAGAGCTCTGGGGCCAACGTCCTGACTTTC; cdr3_aa: CASSLYRGESSGANVLTF
v_call: TRBV10-2; d_call: TRBD2; clone_size: .; j_call: TRBJ2-3; cdr3_nt: TGCGCCAGTGGGGGGGGGAACCTCCCAGATACGCAGTATTTT; cdr3_aa: CASGGGNLPDTQYF
v_call: TRBV6-6; d_call: .; clone_size: few; j_call: TRBJ1-6; cdr3_nt: TGTGCCAGCAGTAACGATCCGGCCTATAATTCACCCCTCCACTTT; cdr3_aa: CASSNDPAYNSPLHF
v_call: TRBV28; d_call: .; clone_size: few; j_call: TRBJ1-5; cdr3_nt: TGTGCCAGCTGGGGAGGGAGTAGGAACAATCAGCCCCAGCATTTT; cdr3_aa: CASWGGSRNNQPQHF
v_call: TRBV12-3/TRBV12-4; d_call: TRBD1; clone_size: .; j_call: TRBJ2-1; cdr3_nt: TGTGCCAGCAGTACCCCAGGGGACAGCCATAATGAGCAGTTCTTC; cdr3_aa: CASSTPGDSHNEQFF
v_call: TRBV3-1; d_call: .; clone_size: many; j_call: TRBJ1-1; cdr3_nt: TGTGCCAGCAGCCTTAACAGGGACACTGAAGCTTTCTTT; cdr3_aa: CASSLNRDTEAFF
v_call: TRBV10-3; d_call: TRBD1; clone_size: .; j_call: TRBJ2-7; cdr3_nt: TGTGCCATCAGAGGGACAGAGTCCTACGAGCAGTACTTC; cdr3_aa: CAIRGTESYEQYF
v_call: TRBV5-1; d_call: .; clone_size: few; j_call: TRBJ2-2; cdr3_nt: TGCGCCAGCAGCGCGGGACGGACCGGGGAGCTGTTTTTT; cdr3_aa: CASSAGRTGELFF
v_call: TRBV11-2; d_call: TRBD2; clone_size: many; j_call: TRBJ2-5; cdr3_nt: TGTGCCAGCAGCTTATTCAACCTAGCGGGGGGGATCAAAGAGACCCAGTACTTC; cdr3_aa: CASSLFNLAGGIKETQYF
v_call: TRBV7-3; d_call: .; clone_size: many; j_call: TRBJ1-6; cdr3_nt: TGTGCCAGCAGCTTAGAGTTTAATTCACCCCTCCACTTT; cdr3_aa: CASSLEFNSPLHF
v_call: TRBV28; d_call: TRBD1; clone_size: many; j_call: TRBJ1-5; cdr3_nt: TGTGCCAGCAGTACCCACCAGGGGGAATATCAGCCCCAGCATTTT; cdr3_aa: CASSTHQGEYQPQHF
v_call: TRBV7-2; d_call: TRBD1; clone_size: many; j_call: TRBJ2-3; cdr3_nt: TGTGCCAGCAGCTGGCTCGGGACAGGGGAGGTGCCAGATACGCAGTATTTT; cdr3_aa: CASSWLGTGEVPDTQYF
v_call: TRBV3-1; d_call: TRBD1; clone_size: few; j_call: TRBJ1-5; cdr3_nt: TGTGCCAGCAGCCAGGGGGGACAGGGAAATAGCAATCAGCCCCAGCATTTT; cdr3_aa: CASSQGGQGNSNQPQHF
v_call: TRBV7-2; d_call: .; clone_size: .; j_call: TRBJ2-3; cdr3_nt: TGTGCCAGCAGCTTATCCAATAGCGTGAGCATAGATACGCAGTATTTT; cdr3_aa: CASSLSNSVSIDTQYF
v_call: TRBV28; d_call: .; clone_size: many; j_call: TRBJ1-2; cdr3_nt: TGTGCCAGCAGTTCGACAGATCCAACAGTCTATGGCTACACCTTC; cdr3_aa: CASSSTDPTVYGYTF
v_call: TRBV6-5; d_call: .; clone_size: few; j_call: TRBJ1-6; cdr3_nt: TGTGCCAGCAGTTACGGGCAGGGGTTGAATAATTCACCCCTCCACTTT; cdr3_aa: CASSYGQGLNNSPLHF
v_call: TRBV6-4; d_call: .; clone_size: .; j_call: TRBJ2-5; cdr3_nt: TGTGCCAGCAGTGACTCCATAGGACAAGGCACCCAGTACTTC; cdr3_aa: CASSDSIGQGTQYF
v_call: TRBV20-1; d_call: .; clone_size: .; j_call: TRBJ2-7; cdr3_nt: TGCAGTACACGGGACACCGATTACTCCTACGAGCAGTACTTC; cdr3_aa: CSTRDTDYSYEQYF
v_call: TRBV19; d_call: .; clone_size: .; j_call: TRBJ1-5; cdr3_nt: TGTGCCAGTAGTATAGATCGGTACAGAGTCAATCAGCCCCAGCATTTT; cdr3_aa: CASSIDRYRVNQPQHF
v_call: TRBV5-5; d_call: TRBD2; clone_size: .; j_call: TRBJ2-1; cdr3_nt: TGTGCCAGCAGCCCCGGCACAGCGGGGGGGCCCCAGGGTGAGCAGTTCTTC; cdr3_aa: CASSPGTAGGPQGEQFF
v_call: TRBV20-1; d_call: .; clone_size: .; j_call: TRBJ2-3; cdr3_nt: TGCAGTGCTAGAGATCTGGACCGCACAGATACGCAGTATTTT; cdr3_aa: CSARDLDRTDTQYF
v_call: TRBV28; d_call: TRBD1; clone_size: .; j_call: TRBJ2-7; cdr3_nt: TGTGCCAGCAGTTTCGCCGGGACAGGGACGACCTACGAGCAGTACTTC; cdr3_aa: CASSFAGTGTTYEQYF
v_call: TRBV10-3; d_call: .; clone_size: .; j_call: TRBJ2-2; cdr3_nt: TGTGCCATCACCAGCGGGTCCTCGGCAATCAACACCGGGGAGCTGTTTTTT; cdr3_aa: CAITSGSSAINTGELFF
v_call: TRBV20-1; d_call: .; clone_size: many; j_call: TRBJ1-2; cdr3_nt: TGCAGTGCTAGACGAGGACAGACTAACTATGGCTACACCTTC; cdr3_aa: CSARRGQTNYGYTF
v_call: TRBV6-5; d_call: TRBD1; clone_size: many; j_call: TRBJ2-7; cdr3_nt: TGTGCCAGCAGTTATCGAGACGGAACAGGGGGCGGTTACGAGCAGTACTTC; cdr3_aa: CASSYRDGTGGGYEQYF
v_call: TRBV3-1; d_call: TRBD1; clone_size: .; j_call: TRBJ1-4; cdr3_nt: TGTGCCAGCAGCCTCCGGGACAGTACCGAAAAACTGTTTTTT; cdr3_aa: CASSLRDSTEKLFF
v_call: TRBV10-3; d_call: .; clone_size: .; j_call: TRBJ2-1; cdr3_nt: TGTGCCATCGGTTACCGGGGCCGCTCCTACAATGAGCAGTTCTTC; cdr3_aa: CAIGYRGRSYNEQFF
v_call: TRBV30; d_call: TRBD2; clone_size: few; j_call: TRBJ2-5; cdr3_nt: TGTGCCTGGGCGACTAGCGGGGGGCCGCAAGAGACCCAGTACTTC; cdr3_aa: CAWATSGGPQETQYF
v_call: TRBV23-1; d_call: .; clone_size: many; j_call: TRBJ2-4; cdr3_nt: TGCGCCAGCAGTCAATCTTACGGGGGCTTGGCCATTCAGTACTTC; cdr3_aa: CASSQSYGGLAIQYF
v_call: TRBV11-2; d_call: .; clone_size: many; j_call: TRBJ2-7; cdr3_nt: TGTGCCAGCAGCTCCAGGGCCCTGGACGAGCAGTACTTC; cdr3_aa: CASSSRALDEQYF
v_call: TRBV11-2; d_call: .; clone_size: once; j_call: TRBJ2-2; cdr3_nt: TGTGCCAGCAGCGCACAGGGCGAGAACACCGGGGAGCTGTTTTTT; cdr3_aa: CASSAQGENTGELFF
v_call: TRBV7-2; d_call: TRBD2; clone_size: many; j_call: TRBJ2-5; cdr3_nt: TGTGCCAGCAAACTTGGACTAGCTGCCGAGACCCAGTACTTC; cdr3_aa: CASKLGLAAETQYF
v_call: TRBV6-4; d_call: TRBD2; clone_size: many; j_call: TRBJ2-1; cdr3_nt: TGTGCCAGCAGTGAGGGACTAGCGGGGGGAGAGCAGTTCTTC; cdr3_aa: CASSEGLAGGEQFF
v_call: TRBV7-3; d_call: .; clone_size: many; j_call: TRBJ2-5; cdr3_nt: TGTGCCAGCAGCAGGGACAATGAAGAGACCCAGTACTTC; cdr3_aa: CASSRDNEETQYF
v_call: TRBV27; d_call: TRBD1; clone_size: .; j_call: TRBJ2-5; cdr3_nt: TGTGCCAGCACCGCCGGGACAGGGATGGAGACCCAGTACTTC; cdr3_aa: CASTAGTGMETQYF
v_call: TRBV10-3; d_call: TRBD2; clone_size: many; j_call: TRBJ2-3; cdr3_nt: TGTGCCATCAGTGCGGGACTAGCGGGGGAGAGCACAGATACGCAGTATTTT; cdr3_aa: CAISAGLAGESTDTQYF
v_call: TRBV19; d_call: .; clone_size: many; j_call: TRBJ2-3; cdr3_nt: TGTGCCAGTACTCGGGGCAGAACCACAGATACGCAGTATTTT; cdr3_aa: CASTRGRTTDTQYF
v_call: TRBV6-5; d_call: TRBD1; clone_size: few; j_call: TRBJ1-1; cdr3_nt: TGTGCCAGCTCAATCGGAACACAGGGGGCGTTCACTGAAGCTTTCTTT; cdr3_aa: CASSIGTQGAFTEAFF
v_call: TRBV7-9; d_call: TRBD1; clone_size: few; j_call: TRBJ1-1; cdr3_nt: TGTGCCAGCAGCTTTGACCGGGGACAGGGTTTAGATGGTGAAGCTTTCTTT; cdr3_aa: CASSFDRGQGLDGEAFF
v_call: TRBV28; d_call: .; clone_size: many; j_call: TRBJ1-1; cdr3_nt: TGTGCCAGCAATATCGGGCAGGAGAACACTGAAGCTTTCTTT; cdr3_aa: CASNIGQENTEAFF
v_call: TRBV19; d_call: .; clone_size: few; j_call: TRBJ2-2; cdr3_nt: TGTGCCAGTAGTATGATATACAGGGCGACCGGGGAGCTGTTTTTT; cdr3_aa: CASSMIYRATGELFF
v_call: TRBV7-9; d_call: .; clone_size: .; j_call: TRBJ1-5; cdr3_nt: TGTGCCAGCAGCTTAGAAGGTCGTTTAGTCAACAATCAGCCCCAGCATTTT; cdr3_aa: CASSLEGRLVNNQPQHF
v_call: TRBV6-5; d_call: TRBD2; clone_size: many; j_call: TRBJ2-1; cdr3_nt: TGTGCCAGCAGTTACGGAGGACTAGCGGTTTTCCCCAATGAGCAGTTCTTC; cdr3_aa: CASSYGGLAVFPNEQFF